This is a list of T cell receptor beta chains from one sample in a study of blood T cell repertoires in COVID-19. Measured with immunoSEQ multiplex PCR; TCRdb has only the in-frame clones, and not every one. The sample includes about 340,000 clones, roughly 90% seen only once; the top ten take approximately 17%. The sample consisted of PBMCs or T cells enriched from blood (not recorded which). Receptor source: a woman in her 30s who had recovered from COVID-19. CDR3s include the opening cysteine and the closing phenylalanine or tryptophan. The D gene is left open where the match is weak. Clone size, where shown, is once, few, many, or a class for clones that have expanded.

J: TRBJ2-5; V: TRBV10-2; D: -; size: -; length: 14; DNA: TGCGCCAGCAGTGGGGGAGCTAGCGTCGAGACCCAGTACTTC; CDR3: CASSGGASVETQYF
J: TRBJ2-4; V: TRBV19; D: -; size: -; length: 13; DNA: TGTGCCAGCAAGGGGGGGTTGGGAAACATTCAGTACTTC; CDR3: CASKGGLGNIQYF
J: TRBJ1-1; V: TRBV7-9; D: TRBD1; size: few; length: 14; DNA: TGTGCCAGCAGCCCCCGACAGGGGAGGCCTGAAGCTTTCTTT; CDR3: CASSPRQGRPEAFF
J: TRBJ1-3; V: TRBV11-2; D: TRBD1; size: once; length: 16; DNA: TGTGCCAGCAGCTCTTCACAGGGGGCAGAGGGAAACACCATATATTTT; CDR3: CASSSSQGAEGNTIYF
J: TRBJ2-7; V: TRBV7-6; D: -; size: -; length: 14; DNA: TGTGCCAGCAGCTTAGCATCCGACAAAACCGAGCAGTACTTC; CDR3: CASSLASDKTEQYF
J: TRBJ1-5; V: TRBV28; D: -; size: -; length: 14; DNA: TGTGCCAGCTCCAGGGGTTATAGCAATCAGCCCCAGCATTTT; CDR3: CASSRGYSNQPQHF
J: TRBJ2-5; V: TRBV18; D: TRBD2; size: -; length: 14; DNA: TGTGCCAGCTCACCCAGCGGCGGGGGAGAGACCCAGTACTTC; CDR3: CASSPSGGGETQYF
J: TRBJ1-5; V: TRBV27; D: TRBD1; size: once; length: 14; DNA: TGTGCCAGCAGTTTGGACAGGGGCGATCAGCCCCAGCATTTT; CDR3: CASSLDRGDQPQHF
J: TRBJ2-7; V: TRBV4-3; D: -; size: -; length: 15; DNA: TGCGCCAGCAGCCCGATAAAAACGGGAGAAGGCGAGCAGTACTTC; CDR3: CASSPIKTGEGEQYF
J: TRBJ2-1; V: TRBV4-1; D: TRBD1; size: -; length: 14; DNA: TGCGCCAGCAGCATGGGACAGGCTTACAATGAGCAGTTCTTC; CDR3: CASSMGQAYNEQFF
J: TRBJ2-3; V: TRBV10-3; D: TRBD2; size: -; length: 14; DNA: TGTGCCACCGGGGGGGTAGCGGGCACAGATACGCAGTATTTT; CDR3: CATGGVAGTDTQYF
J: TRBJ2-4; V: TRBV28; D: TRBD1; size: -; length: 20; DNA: TGTGCCAGCAGTGACCGGACCGGGACAGCTATCCCCCTAGCCAAAAACATTCAGTACTTC; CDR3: CASSDRTGTAIPLAKNIQYF
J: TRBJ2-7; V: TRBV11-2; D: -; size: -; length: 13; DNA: TGTGCCAGCAGCTTAAGCGCGGCGGGAGAGCAGTACTTC; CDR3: CASSLSAAGEQYF
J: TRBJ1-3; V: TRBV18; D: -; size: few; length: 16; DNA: TGTGCCAGCTCACCAAGTCCCCCTTCTACTGGAAACACCATATATTTT; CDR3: CASSPSPPSTGNTIYF
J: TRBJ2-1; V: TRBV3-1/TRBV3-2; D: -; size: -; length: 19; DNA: TGTGCCAGCAGTAAACCACCTCGGAGCGAGCCCCCCTCCTACAATGAGCAGTTCTTC; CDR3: CASSKPPRSEPPSYNEQFF
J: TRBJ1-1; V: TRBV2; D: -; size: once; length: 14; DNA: TGTGCCAGCAGTGTCGGGGTCACGAACACTGAAGCTTTCTTT; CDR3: CASSVGVTNTEAFF
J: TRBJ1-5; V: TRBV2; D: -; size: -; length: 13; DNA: TGTGCCAGCAGAGCTTCTAAAAACCAGCCCCAGCATTTT; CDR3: CASRASKNQPQHF
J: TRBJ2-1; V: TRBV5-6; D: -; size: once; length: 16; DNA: TGTGCCAGCAGCCCCAGGACTCCGAGCTCCTACAATGAGCAGTTCTTC; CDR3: CASSPRTPSSYNEQFF
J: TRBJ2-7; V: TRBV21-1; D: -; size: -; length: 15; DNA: TGTGCCAGCAGCACAAGCGCGCAGGGAACCTACGAGCAGTACTTC; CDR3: CASSTSAQGTYEQYF
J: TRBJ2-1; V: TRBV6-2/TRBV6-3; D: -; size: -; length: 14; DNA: TGTGCCAGCACCCCGGGCTCTTTCCTCGCCGAGCAGTTCTTC; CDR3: CASTPGSFLAEQFF
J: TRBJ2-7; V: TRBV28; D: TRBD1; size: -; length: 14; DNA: TGTGCCAGCAGTCCAGGGGGAAATGGCTACGAGCAGTACTTC; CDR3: CASSPGGNGYEQYF
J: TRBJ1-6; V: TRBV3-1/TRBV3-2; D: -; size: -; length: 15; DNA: TGTGCCAGCAGCCCGCCGGCGGGGAGTAATTCACCCCTCCACTTT; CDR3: CASSPPAGSNSPLHF
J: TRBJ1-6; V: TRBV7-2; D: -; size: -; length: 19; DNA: TGTGCCAGCAGCTCCAACAATTACGACAGGCCCTCCTATAATTCACCCCTCCACTTT; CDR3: CASSSNNYDRPSYNSPLHF
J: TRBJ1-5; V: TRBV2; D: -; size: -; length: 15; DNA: TGTGCCAGTGGGGGGGTGCAGGCAAGCAATCAGCCCCAGCATTTT; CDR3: CASGGVQASNQPQHF
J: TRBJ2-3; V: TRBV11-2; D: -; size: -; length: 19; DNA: TGTGCCAGCAGCTTAGGACCGTTTGTTGCGGGAAGACCCACAGATACGCAGTATTTT; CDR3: CASSLGPFVAGRPTDTQYF
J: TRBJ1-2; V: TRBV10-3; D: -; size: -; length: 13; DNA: TGTGCCATCAGTGAGTCGGCTTTCTATGGCTACACCTTC; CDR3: CAISESAFYGYTF
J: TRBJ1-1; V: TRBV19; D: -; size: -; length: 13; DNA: TGTGCCAGTAGTGCAGCAGCGAGAGCCGAAGCTTTCTTT; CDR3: CASSAAARAEAFF
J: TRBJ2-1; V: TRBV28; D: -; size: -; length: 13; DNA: TGTGCCAGCACTCGCGGGATTCCGGTGGAGCAGTTCTTC; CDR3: CASTRGIPVEQFF
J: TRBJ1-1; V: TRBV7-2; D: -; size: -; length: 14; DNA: TGTGCCAGCAGCTTAGCACAGATGAACACTGAAGCTTTCTTT; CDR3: CASSLAQMNTEAFF
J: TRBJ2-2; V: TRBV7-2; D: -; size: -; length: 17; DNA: TGTGCCAGCAGTCGCCACAGACTAGACTCGAACACCGGGGAGCTGTTTTTT; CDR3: CASSRHRLDSNTGELFF
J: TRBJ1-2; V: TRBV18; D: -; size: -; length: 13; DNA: TGTGCCAGCTCACCATCGACCAGGGATGGCTACACCTTC; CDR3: CASSPSTRDGYTF